Listed below are T cell receptor beta chains from one sample, sequenced in a study of cytomegalovirus exposure and HLA in healthy donors. The repertoire was sequenced with immunoSEQ multiplex PCR; TCRdb's copy has only in-frame clones and lacks some. The listing contains about 200,000 clones. The sequencing input was PBMCs. Every receptor here comes from a man aged 25 to 40 in good health and CMV-seronegative. Both conserved end residues are part of each CDR3. A D gene is named only where the DNA matches it firmly.

D | J | V | length | DNA | CDR3
NA | TRBJ2-2 | TRBV5-1 | 15 | TGCGCCAGCAGCTTGGGGACTACCGACACCGGGGAGCTGTTTTTT | CASSLGTTDTGELFF
TRBD2 | TRBJ2-7 | TRBV28 | 12 | TGTGCCAGCAGTTGGGGGGGGAACGAGCAGTACTTC | CASSWGGNEQYF
TRBD1 | TRBJ1-5 | TRBV27 | 16 | TGTGCCAGCAGTTTCACCGGGACAGGGGCGCATCAGCCCCAGCATTTT | CASSFTGTGAHQPQHF
TRBD1 | TRBJ2-6 | TRBV6-5 | 14 | TGTGCCAGCAGTTTAGGGGACAGGAGGGCCCTCCTGACTTTC | CASSLGDRRALLTF
TRBD1 | TRBJ2-3 | TRBV5-1 | 16 | TGCGCCAGCAGCTCCGGGACAGGGGGGGGCACAGATACGCAGTATTTT | CASSSGTGGGTDTQYF
TRBD2 | TRBJ2-7 | TRBV4-3 | 16 | TGCGCCAGCAGCCAATTAGCGGGGGGAAACTCCTACGAGCAGTACTTC | CASSQLAGGNSYEQYF
NA | TRBJ1-4 | TRBV27 | 14 | TGTGCCAGCACCGGACCCGGAGGAAGAGAAAAACTGTTTTTT | CASTGPGGREKLFF
NA | TRBJ2-7 | TRBV5-4 | 16 | TGTGCCAGCAGTCAGATACCACGGCTGGGAGCGTACGAGCAGTACTTC | CASSQIPRLGAYEQYF
TRBD1 | TRBJ1-3 | TRBV5-8 | 15 | TGTGCCAGCAGCTTGGGACAGGGGGCTGGAAACACCATATATTTT | CASSLGQGAGNTIYF
TRBD1 | TRBJ1-1 | TRBV10-3 | 15 | TGTGCCATCAGTGAGTTGGGACAGGGGACCACTGAAGCTTTCTTT | CAISELGQGTTEAFF
TRBD1 | TRBJ1-4 | TRBV5-1 | 17 | TGCGCCAGCAGCACGGGACAGTTCTCCCTGGCTAATGAAAAACTGTTTTTT | CASSTGQFSLANEKLFF
NA | TRBJ2-3 | TRBV5-1 | 13 | TGCGCCAGCAGAGTCTCTAGCAGGGATACGCAGTATTTT | CASRVSSRDTQYF
TRBD2 | TRBJ2-1 | TRBV11-3 | 17 | TGTGCCAGCAGCTTCCATACGACTAGCGGGGGCTACAATGAGCAGTTCTTC | CASSFHTTSGGYNEQFF
TRBD1 | TRBJ1-1 | TRBV7-9 | 15 | TGTGCCAGCAGCCTACCACAGGGGGTGAACACTGAAGCTTTCTTT | CASSLPQGVNTEAFF
NA | TRBJ2-2 | TRBV5-1 | 14 | TGCGCCAGCAGCGAGCGGACGAACACCGGGGAGCTGTTTTTT | CASSERTNTGELFF
NA | TRBJ1-3 | TRBV28 | 13 | TGTGCCAGCATTTCCGGGACTGGAAACACCATATATTTT | CASISGTGNTIYF
NA | TRBJ1-5 | TRBV30 | 15 | TGTGCCTGGAGTCCTGGGACATCTAGCAATCAGCCCCAGCATTTT | CAWSPGTSSNQPQHF
NA | TRBJ2-7 | TRBV15 | 13 | TGTGCCACCAGCCTGAAGCACTCCTACGAGCAGTACTTC | CATSLKHSYEQYF
TRBD1 | TRBJ2-7 | TRBV28 | 15 | TGTGCCAGCAGTCCACAGGGACAGGGGTTGTACGAGCAGTACTTC | CASSPQGQGLYEQYF
TRBD1 | TRBJ2-7 | TRBV11-2 | 15 | TGTGCCAGCAGCTTAGCGTTGGACAGGAACTACGAGCAGTACTTC | CASSLALDRNYEQYF
TRBD2 | TRBJ2-3 | TRBV27 | 20 | TGTGCCAGCAGCCCCGTTACTTATATGCGGGAGCGGGGGGGCACAGATACGCAGTATTTT | CASSPVTYMRERGGTDTQYF
TRBD2 | TRBJ2-7 | TRBV14 | 14 | TGTGCCAGCAGCCACGTCAGCCCGGGAGGAGAGCAGTACTTC | CASSHVSPGGEQYF
NA | TRBJ2-7 | TRBV19 | 12 | TGTGCCAGCTCCAAATCGGGATACGAGCAGTACTTC | CASSKSGYEQYF
NA | TRBJ1-4 | TRBV11-3 | 12 | TGTGCCAGCAGCCTGGGCCGTGAAAAACTGTTTTTT | CASSLGREKLFF
TRBD1 | TRBJ2-2 | TRBV7-2 | 17 | TGTGCCAGCAGCCCCGGACAGGGGGTTGAGTACACCGGGGAGCTGTTTTTT | CASSPGQGVEYTGELFF
TRBD2 | TRBJ2-7 | TRBV5-4 | 17 | TGTGCCAGCAGCCCGTTGGGACTAGCGGGAGGGCCGTGGGAGCAGTACTTC | CASSPLGLAGGPWEQYF
NA | TRBJ1-4 | TRBV9 | 13 | TGTGCCAGCAGCGTAGAGCCAAGGGGGTTACTGTTTTTT | CASSVEPRGLLFF
NA | TRBJ2-1 | TRBV30 | 11 | TGTGCCTGGAGCCAGTACAATGAGCAGTTCTTC | CAWSQYNEQFF
TRBD2 | TRBJ2-5 | TRBV4-2 | 16 | TGTGCCAGCAGCCAAGACCTAGCGGGGGGGCGGGAGACCCAGTACTTC | CASSQDLAGGRETQYF
NA | TRBJ2-2 | TRBV19 | 14 | TGTGCCAGTAGACGGGGAGGTGGCACCGGGGAGCTGTTTTTT | CASRRGGGTGELFF
TRBD1 | TRBJ2-7 | TRBV6-5 | 12 | TGTGCCAGCCCGGGACAGGCCTACGAGCAGTACTTC | CASPGQAYEQYF
TRBD1 | TRBJ2-5 | TRBV6-5 | 13 | TGTGCCAGCAGTCGACAGGGTTTGGAGACCCAGTACTTC | CASSRQGLETQYF
TRBD2 | TRBJ2-3 | TRBV12-5 | 19 | TGTGCTAGTGGCCCCCCACGAGGGGCGGGAGGTTTGCGTGGAGATACGCAGTATTTT | CASGPPRGAGGLRGDTQYF
TRBD1 | TRBJ2-7 | TRBV28 | 14 | TGTGCCAGCAGTTTTCGTCCAGGGGGTTACGAGCAGTACTTC | CASSFRPGGYEQYF
TRBD1 | TRBJ1-1 | TRBV5-1 | 14 | TGCGCCAGCAGCGGACAGGGGGCGGACACTGAAGCTTTCTTT | CASSGQGADTEAFF
NA | TRBJ1-5 | TRBV5-5 | 15 | TGTGCCAGCAGCTCCGGGGTTCAGCGGGCTCAGCCCCAGCATTTT | CASSSGVQRAQPQHF
NA | TRBJ2-2 | TRBV7-6 | 16 | TGTGCCAGCAGCCCCAGGGGGGCGGCTTTGACCGGGGAGCTGTTTTTT | CASSPRGAALTGELFF
NA | TRBJ1-1 | TRBV2 | 12 | TGTGCCAGCCAGACGGGGAACACTGAAGCTTTCTTT | CASQTGNTEAFF
NA | TRBJ1-2 | TRBV4-1 | 15 | TGCGCCAGCAGCCAAGATCACGGGGGGCCCTATGGCTACACCTTC | CASSQDHGGPYGYTF
NA | TRBJ2-5 | TRBV2 | 13 | TGTGCCACCACAAGGCGGGGCCAAGAGACCCAGTACTTC | CATTRRGQETQYF
NA | TRBJ1-2 | TRBV7-2 | 14 | TGTGCCAGCAGCTTAGAATCGTCGGGACTTGGCTACACCTTC | CASSLESSGLGYTF
NA | TRBJ2-3 | TRBV7-3 | 15 | TGTGCCAGCAGCCCGGGACATTATAGCACAGATACGCAGTATTTT | CASSPGHYSTDTQYF
TRBD2 | TRBJ2-1 | TRBV6-6 | 16 | TGTGCCAGCAGTTACTTGGCTAGCGGGAGTATCTATGAGCAGTTCTTC | CASSYLASGSIYEQFF
NA | TRBJ1-5 | TRBV4-2 | 18 | TGTGCCAGCAGCCAAGATCTTTCAGGGGCCAATTTCAATCAGCCCCAGCATTTT | CASSQDLSGANFNQPQHF
NA | TRBJ2-3 | TRBV7-9 | 15 | TGTGCCAGCAGCGGACGGCGAGGAGGGACAGATACGCAGTATTTT | CASSGRRGGTDTQYF
TRBD1 | TRBJ1-2 | TRBV27 | 16 | TGTGCCAGCAGGAAAATAGACAGGGGAATTAGGAATGGCTACACCTTC | CASRKIDRGIRNGYTF
NA | TRBJ2-7 | TRBV28 | 13 | TGTGCCAGCAGTTCTGGACAGAACTACGAGCAGTACTTC | CASSSGQNYEQYF
NA | TRBJ2-1 | TRBV4-1 | 14 | TGCGCCAGCAGCCAAGTGGGCCTTTACAATGAGCAGTTCTTC | CASSQVGLYNEQFF
NA | TRBJ2-7 | TRBV11-2 | 15 | TGTGCCAGCAGCCCGATAACCGGACAGAGATACGAGCAGTACTTC | CASSPITGQRYEQYF
NA | TRBJ2-1 | TRBV9 | 15 | TGTGCCAGCAGCGTAGGAGGACTAAATTACAATGAGCAGTTCTTC | CASSVGGLNYNEQFF
TRBD1 | TRBJ2-7 | TRBV7-9 | 15 | TGTGCCAGCAGCCCCCGGACAGGGGGCTCCTACGAGCAGTACTTC | CASSPRTGGSYEQYF
NA | TRBJ2-7 | TRBV29-1 | 9 | TGCAGCGCTTCCTACGAGCAGTACTTC | CSASYEQYF
TRBD1 | TRBJ2-7 | TRBV6-1 | 16 | TGTGCCAGCAGTGTGACCACCGGGACAGGGGGCTCGGAGCAGTACTTC | CASSVTTGTGGSEQYF
NA | TRBJ1-1 | TRBV25-1 | 12 | TGTGCCAGTTCTCGGGAATTCACTGAAGCTTTCTTT | CASSREFTEAFF